Each of the 23 T cell receptor beta chains below was sequenced from the same sample in a study of technical replicates of blood from four donors. This table comes from immunoSEQ multiplex PCR, and its TCRdb copy is limited to in-frame clones, with some not included. The repertoire holds nearly 80,000 clones, with approximately 93% as singletons. Sequencing input: T cells isolated from PBMCs. The receptors were gathered from a human donor in good health.

The chain combines TRBV7-2 with TRBJ1-2; TRBD1 might be the D (5 bases). Between the trimmed V and J ends, which lost 0 bases and 2 bases, there was a span of 10 bases. The CDR3 has 15 amino acids. Germline CDR1 and CDR2: SGHTA and FQGNSA. The CDR3 coding sequence is TGTGCCAGCAGCTTAGCGCAGGGTGAAAACTATGGCTACACCTTC. Encoded protein: CASSLAQGENYGYTF.

The CDR3 sequence: CASSLFDRGDTEAFF. The DNA of the CDR3 is TGTGCCAGCAGCCTCTTCGACAGGGGGGACACTGAAGCTTTCTTT. The J gene is TRBJ1-1, the V gene TRBV7-9; TRBD1 matches at 9 bases. Trimming took 5 bases from V and 3 from J; bases not matched to a gene: 7. CDR1 and CDR2 from the germline V gene are SEHNR and FQNEAQ (reference sequence). This CDR3 contains 15 residues.

The V gene is TRBV28, the J gene TRBJ2-5; 8 nucleotides agree with TRBD1. The CDR3 has 15 residues. Germline-derived CDR1 and CDR2 are MDHEN and SYDVKM. V lost 2 bases to trimming and J lost 5 bases; unmatched junction nucleotides: 7. CDR3: CASSLGQGAMETQYF. CDR3 bases: TGTGCCAGCAGTTTAGGGCAGGGGGCTATGGAGACCCAGTACTTC.

V gene TRBV2 combines with J gene TRBJ2-7, with D perhaps TRBD2 (6 bases). Per germline, CDR1 SNHLY and CDR2 FYNNEI. The V and J ends lost 4 bases and 2 bases respectively, with 9 bases between them. This CDR3 contains 13 residues. The CDR3 bases are TGTGCCAGCAGTGGGACTATTACCTACGAGCAGTACTTC. Protein product: CASSGTITYEQYF.

The DNA of the CDR3 is TGTGCCAGCAGCACCTCGGGAGTGTCCTACGAGCAGTACTTC. It specifies CASSTSGVSYEQYF. The chain employs TRBV11-3 and TRBJ2-7; TRBD2 might be the D (6 bases). V lost 5 bases and J lost 1, with 12 bases in between. This CDR3 is built from 14 residues. In germline, CDR1 is SGHNT, CDR2 YENEEA. Supplemented by reference TRBV11-3 and TRBJ2-7, the full variable domain reads EAGVVQSPRYKIIEKKQPVAFWCNPISGHNTLYWYLQNLGQGPELLIRYENEEAVDDSQLPKDRFSAERLKGVDSTLKIQPAELGDSAVYLCASSTSGVSYEQYFGPGTRLTVT.

The chain combines TRBV2 with TRBJ1-3; perhaps TRBD1 as D (5 bases). V was shortened by 10 bases and J by 0 bases, with 16 bases between the two germline ends. In germline, CDR1 is SNHLY, CDR2 FYNNEI. The CDR3 extends over 15 amino acids. For the CDR3, the DNA is TGTGCCACCCGCGGGGCCGCTCTCTCTGGAAACACCATATATTTT. Amino acids: CATRGAALSGNTIYF.

The chain combines TRBV4-3 with TRBJ2-2, with TRBD1 matching over 9 bases. Trimming cost V 5 bases and J 4 bases; bases outside gene matches: 5. The CDR3 consists of 15 residues. CDR1 and CDR2 from the germline V gene are LGHNA and YSLEER. The DNA of the CDR3 is TGCGCCAGCAGCTGGGACAGGGCTGGCACCGGGGAGCTGTTTTTT. The encoded protein is CASSWDRAGTGELFF.

In this sample, this clone turned up once. V usage is TRBV6-5 and J usage is TRBJ1-4; D gene uncertain. Germline lookup yields CDR1 MNHEY and CDR2 SVGAGI. The CDR3 has 15 residues. V was clipped by 4 bases and J by 0 bases, with 9 bases between them. CDR3 in DNA: TGTGCCAGCAGTTCCCTCAGTTCAACTAATGAAAAACTGTTTTTT. This sequence encodes CASSSLSSTNEKLFF.

The chain couples TRBV28 to TRBJ2-2, with D possibly matching TRBD1 (5 bases). With 3 bases removed from V and 4 bases from J, the gap between germline ends came to 9 bases. CDR1 MDHEN and CDR2 SYDVKM come from the germline V gene. This CDR3 comprises 14 residues. The CDR3 reads CASSLQGSTGELFF. The CDR3, as DNA: TGTGCCAGCAGTTTGCAGGGAAGCACCGGGGAGCTGTTTTTT.

V is TRBV9 and J is TRBJ2-3; 7 bases line up with TRBD1. The germline gives CDR1 SGDLS, CDR2 YYNGEE. V lost 6 bases, J lost 4 bases, and 2 bases stayed unmatched. This CDR3 is 12 amino acids long. CDR3 in amino acids: CASNRGADTQYF. CDR3 nucleotide sequence: TGTGCCAGCAACAGGGGAGCAGATACGCAGTATTTT. Drawing the rest from reference TRBV9 and TRBJ2-3, the complete variable domain is DSGVTQTPKHLITATGQRVTLRCSPRSGDLSVYWYQQSLDQGLQFLIQYYNGEERAKGNILERFSAQQFPDLHSELNLSSLELGDSALYFCASNRGADTQYFGPGTRLTVL.

The rearrangement joins TRBV19 to TRBJ2-7; tentatively, D is TRBD1 (6 bases). Germline assignment: CDR1 LNHDA and CDR2 SQIVND (reference sequence). CDR3 length: 14 amino acids. Between the trimmed V and J ends, which lost 3 bases and 5 bases, there was a span of 14 bases. This CDR3 reads CASSIAGQYDEQYF. CDR3 sequence (DNA): TGTGCCAGTAGTATCGCTGGACAGTACGACGAGCAGTACTTC.

The chain links TRBV19 to TRBJ2-7, with TRBD2 matching over 8 bases. V gave up 6 bases and J gave up 6 bases; unmatched junction bases: 22. This CDR3 is 18 amino acids long. The V gene's germline CDR1 is LNHDA and CDR2 SQIVND (reference sequence). CDR3 bases: TGTGCCAGTAGCCCCTTGGCTGGGACTAGAGGATTAGTTGGCGAGCAGTACTTC. Protein sequence: CASSPLAGTRGLVGEQYF. Drawing the rest from reference TRBV19 and TRBJ2-7, the complete variable domain is DGGITQSPKYLFRKEGQNVTLSCEQNLNHDAMYWYRQDPGQGLRLIYYSQIVNDFQKGDIAEGYSVSREKKESFPLTVTSAQKNPTAFYLCASSPLAGTRGLVGEQYFGPGTRLTVT.

The CDR3 sequence is CASRGDRAYEQYF. The CDR3 DNA sequence: TGTGCCAGTAGGGGGGACAGGGCCTACGAGCAGTACTTC. This chain connects TRBV19 to TRBJ2-7; 9 nucleotides line up with TRBD1. With V trimmed by 6 bases and J by 2 bases, 2 bases remained unmatched. This CDR3 spans 13 amino acids. Germline values: CDR1 LNHDA, CDR2 SQIVND (reference sequence).

V gene TRBV28 combines with J gene TRBJ1-5; possible D gene TRBD1, 6 bases. Trimming took off 6 bases at V and 2 bases at J, with 11 bases between the two ends. The CDR3 is 14 amino acids. CDR1 MDHEN and CDR2 SYDVKM come from the germline V gene. The CDR3 protein is CASREQGGNQPQHF. The CDR3 bases are TGTGCCAGCAGAGAACAGGGCGGCAATCAGCCCCAGCATTTT.

The J gene is TRBJ2-5, the V gene TRBV28; no clear D gene. Trimming took 2 bases from V and 5 from J, leaving 18 bases between them. The CDR3 is 16 residues long. The germline V gene encodes CDR1 MDHEN and CDR2 SYDVKM. CDR3 sequence: CASSLRPSRVEETQYF. In nucleotides, the CDR3 is TGTGCCAGCAGTTTACGTCCCTCTCGGGTGGAGGAGACCCAGTACTTC.

The chain couples TRBV30 to TRBJ1-4, with 8 bases aligning to TRBD1. The V and J ends lost 3 bases and 8 bases, in that order; junction bases with no gene match: 5. This CDR3 region has 13 residues. Germline loops: CDR1 GTSNPN, CDR2 SVGIG (reference sequence). CDR3: CAWRDRVLEKLFF. DNA for the CDR3: TGTGCCTGGAGGGACAGGGTATTAGAAAAACTGTTTTTT.

V and J are TRBV18 and TRBJ2-1; 8 positions match TRBD2. The germline CDR1 and CDR2 sequences are KGHSH and LQKENI. The CDR3 consists of 15 residues. Trimming at V came to 6 bases and at J to 6 bases, leaving 10 bases not matched to a gene. In nucleotides, the CDR3 is TGTGCCAGCTCGCCTGGACTAGCCCCCCCCAATGAGCAGTTCTTC. Its protein is CASSPGLAPPNEQFF.

The V gene is TRBV5-1, the J gene TRBJ1-1; a weak D match, TRBD1 (5 bases). Germline V gives CDR1 SGHRS, CDR2 YFSETQ. The CDR3 sequence is 13 residues long. V lost 6 bases to trimming and J lost 3 bases, with 12 bases between them. The CDR3 DNA is TGCGCCAGCAAGGCAGGGTTCGACACTGAAGCTTTCTTT. Its translation is CASKAGFDTEAFF.

This chain joins TRBV27 and TRBJ1-5; D unresolved. Between the trimmed V and J ends, which lost 3 bases and 4 bases, there was a span of 25 bases. Per the germline V gene, CDR1 is MNHEY and CDR2 is SMNVEV (reference sequence). This CDR3 is 19 amino acids long. The CDR3 reads CASSLVAIPPPGWNQPQHF. In nucleotides, the CDR3 is TGTGCCAGCAGTTTGGTCGCCATACCTCCCCCTGGCTGGAATCAGCCCCAGCATTTT.

The genes are TRBV11-2 and TRBJ1-3, with 11 bases aligning to TRBD1. Unmatched junction bases numbered 11, after V lost 6 bases and J lost 10 bases. This CDR3 spans 15 amino acids. CDR1 and CDR2 from the germline V gene are SGHAT and FQNNGV. CDR3 in DNA: TGTGCCAGCAGGGAGACCGGGACAGGGGGTAGTACCATATATTTT. Amino acid sequence: CASRETGTGGSTIYF.

V usage is TRBV5-6 and J usage is TRBJ1-3; D unclear. V was cut by 3 bases and J by 0 bases, with 13 bases left in between. Germline V gene data show CDR1 as SGHDT and CDR2 as YYEEEE. CDR3 size: 16 residues. The chain's CDR3 is CASSSPSLSSGNTIYF. DNA of the CDR3: TGTGCCAGCAGCTCGCCCTCCCTGAGCTCTGGAAACACCATATATTTT.

The chain carries TRBV4-1 and TRBJ1-3; D is possibly TRBD1 (6 bases). The CDR3 consists of 14 residues. With 0 bases removed from V and 7 bases from J, the gap between germline ends came to 10 bases. CDR1 is MGHRA and CDR2 is YSYEKL in the germline V gene. CDR3 in amino acids: CASSQEYRENTIYF. DNA of the CDR3: TGCGCCAGCAGCCAAGAATACAGGGAGAACACCATATATTTT.

V is TRBV9 and J is TRBJ1-1; D is undetermined. Germline lookup yields CDR1 SGDLS and CDR2 YYNGEE. The CDR3 runs to 13 residues. Trimming cost V 0 bases and J 5 bases, with 8 bases left between them. The DNA of the CDR3 is TGTGCCAGCAGCGTAGGTGGTCGGACTGAAGCTTTCTTT. Its translation: CASSVGGRTEAFF.